Each of the 9 T cell receptor beta chains below was sequenced from the same sample in a study of blood T cell repertoires in COVID-19. Produced via immunoSEQ multiplex PCR; TCRdb's table is partial and in-frame only. The repertoire has about 250,000 clones, approximately 85% of them found once; the top ten carry approximately 5%. Sequences were obtained from peripheral blood. These receptors originate from a woman older than 75 with COVID-19, enrolled during active disease.

A word on this clone: Within the sample, other DNA sequences also encode this same CDR3. The chain combines TRBV5-1 with TRBJ1-1; a weak D match, TRBD1 (6 bases). The CDR3 runs to 14 residues. Trimming removed 2 bases from V and 3 bases from J, with 11 bases in between. Germline CDR1 SGHRS, CDR2 YFSETQ. The CDR3 nucleotides are TGCGCCAGCAGCTTACAGGGCAGGGACACTGAAGCTTTCTTT. Translation: CASSLQGRDTEAFF.

The chain has TRBV7-8 and TRBJ1-1; D uncertain. The CDR3 contains 15 residues. Germline-derived CDR1 and CDR2 are SGHVS and FQNEAQ. V lost 5 bases, J lost 4 bases, and 17 bases lay in between. CDR3 bases: TGTGCCAGCAGCCCACAGACATCCCACGGCACTGAAGCTTTCTTT. Its translation is CASSPQTSHGTEAFF.

A remark on this clone: The sample carries other DNA sequences with the same CDR3. The V gene is TRBV7-9, the J gene TRBJ2-1, with 7 bases lining up with TRBD2. The CDR3 is 16 amino acids. V shed 5 bases, J shed 0 bases, and the junction held 7 bases outside the gene matches. The germline V gene has CDR1 SEHNR and CDR2 FQNEAQ (reference sequence). The CDR3 here is CASSPWGGSSYNEQFF. Written as DNA, the CDR3 is TGTGCCAGCAGCCCGTGGGGGGGTAGCTCCTACAATGAGCAGTTCTTC.

V usage is TRBV7-6 and J usage is TRBJ1-3; TRBD1 might be the D (6 bases). The germline gives CDR1 SGHVS, CDR2 FNYEAQ. This CDR3 is built from 16 residues. V was clipped by 1 base and J by 2 bases, with 12 bases between them. In DNA form, the CDR3 reads TGTGCCAGCAGCTTAGGGACAGACTCGGCTGGAAACACCATATATTTT. Translating it yields CASSLGTDSAGNTIYF.

This chain links TRBV29-1 with TRBJ1-1; 12 nucleotides align to TRBD1. Trimming cost V 6 bases and J 4 bases; bases outside gene matches: 9. Germline CDR1 SQVTM, CDR2 ANQGSEA. The CDR3 runs to 15 residues. CDR3 nucleotides: TGCAGCGTAGCCGGGACAGGGGGCACGGGCACTGAAGCTTTCTTT. This gives the protein CSVAGTGGTGTEAFF. Full variable domain (rest looked up from reference TRBV29-1 and TRBJ1-1): SAVISQKPSRDICQRGTSLTIQCQVDSQVTMMFWYRQQPGQSLTLIATANQGSEATYESGFVIDKFPISRPNLTFSTLTVSNMSPEDSSIYLCSVAGTGGTGTEAFFGQGTRLTVV.

The chain has TRBV27 and TRBJ1-1, with 7 nucleotides matching TRBD1. The CDR3 spans 16 residues. V lost 7 bases and J lost 3; bases outside the gene matches: 14. Germline CDR1 MNHEY, CDR2 SMNVEV (reference sequence). The CDR3 sequence: CASIPYFDRDDTEAFF. The CDR3, as DNA: TGTGCCAGCATCCCGTACTTCGACAGGGACGACACTGAAGCTTTCTTT.

This chain connects TRBV18 to TRBJ1-2, with no clear D. Germline V CDR1 and CDR2: KGHSH, LQKENI. The ends were cut back, 2 bases at V and 3 bases at J, with 7 bases in the middle. The CDR3 extends over 13 amino acids. The CDR3 nucleotides read TGTGCCAGCTCACCAAATCCAGACTATGGCTACACCTTC. As protein: CASSPNPDYGYTF.

This sequence joins TRBV19 and TRBJ1-1; TRBD1 agrees at 7 bases. Germline V gene sequence: CDR1 LNHDA, CDR2 SQIVND (reference sequence). The CDR3 spans 13 residues. The J segment lost 4 bases and the V segment lost 5 bases, leaving 4 bases of the junction unmatched. CDR3 DNA sequence: TGTGCCAGTAGTCGACAGGGACCCACTGAAGCTTTCTTT. Translation: CASSRQGPTEAFF. Variable domain in full (rest from reference TRBV19 and TRBJ1-1): DGGITQSPKYLFRKEGQNVTLSCEQNLNHDAMYWYRQDPGQGLRLIYYSQIVNDFQKGDIAEGYSVSREKKESFPLTVTSAQKNPTAFYLCASSRQGPTEAFFGQGTRLTVV.

The chain has TRBV20-1 and TRBJ2-4; 9 nucleotides align to TRBD1. The germline CDR1 and CDR2 sequences are DFQATT and SNEGSKA (reference sequence). This CDR3 spans 14 amino acids. The J segment lost 6 bases and the V segment lost 3 bases, leaving 6 bases of the junction unmatched. CDR3 in amino acids: CSASSGTGRNIQYF. CDR3 in DNA: TGCAGTGCTAGTTCGGGGACAGGGAGAAACATTCAGTACTTC.